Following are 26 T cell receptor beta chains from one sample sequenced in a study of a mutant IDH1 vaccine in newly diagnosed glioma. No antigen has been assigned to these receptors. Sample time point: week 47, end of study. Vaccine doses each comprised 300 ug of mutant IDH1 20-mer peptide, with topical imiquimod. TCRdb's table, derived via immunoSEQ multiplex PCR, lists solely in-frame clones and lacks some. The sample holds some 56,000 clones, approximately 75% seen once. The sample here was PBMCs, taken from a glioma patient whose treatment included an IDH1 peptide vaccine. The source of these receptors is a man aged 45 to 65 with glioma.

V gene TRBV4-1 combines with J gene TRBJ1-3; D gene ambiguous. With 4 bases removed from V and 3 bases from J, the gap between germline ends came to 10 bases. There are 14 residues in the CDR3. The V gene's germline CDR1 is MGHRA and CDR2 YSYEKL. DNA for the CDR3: TGCGCCAGCAGCCCCGTGGACCTTGGAAACACCATATATTTT. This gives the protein CASSPVDLGNTIYF.

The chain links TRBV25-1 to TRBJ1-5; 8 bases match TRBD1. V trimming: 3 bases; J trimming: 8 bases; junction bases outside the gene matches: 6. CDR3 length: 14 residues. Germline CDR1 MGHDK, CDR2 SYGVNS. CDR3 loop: CASSELAGGKPQHF. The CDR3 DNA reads TGTGCCAGCAGTGAGTTGGCAGGGGGCAAGCCCCAGCATTTT.

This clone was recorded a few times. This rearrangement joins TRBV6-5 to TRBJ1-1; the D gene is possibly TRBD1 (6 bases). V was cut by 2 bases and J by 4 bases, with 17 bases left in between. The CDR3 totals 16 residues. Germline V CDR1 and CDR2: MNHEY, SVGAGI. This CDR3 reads CASSYPPNREGTEAFF. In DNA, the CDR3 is TGTGCCAGCAGTTACCCACCCAACAGGGAGGGCACTGAAGCTTTCTTT.

CDR3 sequence: CSALGARSPSNEQFF. DNA for the CDR3: TGCAGCGCGCTAGGGGCTCGGTCCCCCTCCAATGAGCAGTTCTTC. The chain is built from TRBV29-1 and TRBJ2-1; possibly TRBD1 for D (5 bases). The CDR3 is 15 amino acids. V dropped 7 bases and J dropped 6 bases, with 22 bases sitting between them. Germline V lookup: CDR1 SQVTM, CDR2 ANQGSEA.

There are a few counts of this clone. The CDR3 loop is CAWSVGTGASGTEAFF. The CDR3 nucleotides are TGTGCCTGGAGTGTAGGGACGGGGGCGTCTGGCACTGAAGCTTTCTTT. This chain uses TRBV30 with TRBJ1-1; the D gene is possibly TRBD1 (6 bases). V was pared by 0 bases and J by 4 bases, with 18 bases between. This CDR3 comprises 16 residues. CDR1 GTSNPN and CDR2 SVGIG come from the germline V gene (reference sequence).

The CDR3 is CASSRDRLNTEAFF. In DNA, the CDR3 is TGCGCCAGCAGCAGGGACAGATTGAACACTGAAGCTTTCTTT. The J gene is TRBJ1-1, the V gene TRBV5-1, with 7 bases identical to TRBD1. The CDR3 has 14 amino acids. Trimming cost V 4 bases and J 0 bases; bases outside gene matches: 3. CDR1 is SGHRS and CDR2 is YFSETQ in the germline V gene.

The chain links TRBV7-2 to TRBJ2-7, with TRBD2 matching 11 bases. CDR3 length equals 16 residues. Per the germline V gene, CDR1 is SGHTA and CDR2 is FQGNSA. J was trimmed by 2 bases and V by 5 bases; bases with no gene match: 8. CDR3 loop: CASSRGVAGGTYEQYF. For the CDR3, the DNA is TGTGCCAGCAGCCGCGGGGTAGCGGGGGGGACCTACGAGCAGTACTTC.

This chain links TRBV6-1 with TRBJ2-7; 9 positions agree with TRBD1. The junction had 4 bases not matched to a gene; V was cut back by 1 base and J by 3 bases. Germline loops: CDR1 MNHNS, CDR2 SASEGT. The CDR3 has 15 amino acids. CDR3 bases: TGTGCCAGCAGTGAAGGTCCGGGACAGGGCTACGAGCAGTACTTC. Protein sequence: CASSEGPGQGYEQYF.

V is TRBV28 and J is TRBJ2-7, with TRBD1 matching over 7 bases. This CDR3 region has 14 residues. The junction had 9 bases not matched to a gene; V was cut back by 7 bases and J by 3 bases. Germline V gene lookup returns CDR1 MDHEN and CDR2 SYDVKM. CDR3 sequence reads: CASKPGTALYEQYF. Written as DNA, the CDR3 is TGTGCCAGCAAACCCGGGACAGCCCTCTACGAGCAGTACTTC. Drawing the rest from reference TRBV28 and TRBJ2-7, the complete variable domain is DVKVTQSSRYLVKRTGEKVFLECVQDMDHENMFWYRQDPGLGLRLIYFSYDVKMKEKGDIPEGYSVSREKKERFSLILESASTNQTSMYLCASKPGTALYEQYFGPGTRLTVT.

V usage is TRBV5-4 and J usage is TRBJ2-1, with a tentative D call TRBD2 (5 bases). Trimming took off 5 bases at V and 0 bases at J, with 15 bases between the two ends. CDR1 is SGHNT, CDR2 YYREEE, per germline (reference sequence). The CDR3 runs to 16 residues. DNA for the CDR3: TGTGCCAGCAGGTCCGGAACTGGGAGCTCCTACAATGAGCAGTTCTTC. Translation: CASRSGTGSSYNEQFF.

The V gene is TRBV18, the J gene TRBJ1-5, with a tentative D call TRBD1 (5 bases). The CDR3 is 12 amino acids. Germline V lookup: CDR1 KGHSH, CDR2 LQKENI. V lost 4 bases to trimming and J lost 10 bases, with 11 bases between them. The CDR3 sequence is CASSLRDAPQHF. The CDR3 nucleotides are TGTGCCAGCTCACTCCGGGACGCTCCCCAGCATTTT. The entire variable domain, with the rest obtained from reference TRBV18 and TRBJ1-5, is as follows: NAGVMQNPRHLVRRRGQEARLRCSPMKGHSHVYWYRQLPEEGLKFMVYLQKENIIDESGMPKERFSAEFPKEGPSILRIQQVVRGDSAAYFCASSLRDAPQHFGDGTRLSIL.

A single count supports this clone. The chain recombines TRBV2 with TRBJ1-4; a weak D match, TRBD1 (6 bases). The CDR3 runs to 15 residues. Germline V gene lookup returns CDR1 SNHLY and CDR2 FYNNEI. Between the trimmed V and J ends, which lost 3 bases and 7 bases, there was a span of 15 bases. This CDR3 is CASSDVGGVGEKLFF. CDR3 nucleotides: TGTGCCAGCAGTGATGTCGGGGGCGTGGGTGAAAAACTGTTTTTT.

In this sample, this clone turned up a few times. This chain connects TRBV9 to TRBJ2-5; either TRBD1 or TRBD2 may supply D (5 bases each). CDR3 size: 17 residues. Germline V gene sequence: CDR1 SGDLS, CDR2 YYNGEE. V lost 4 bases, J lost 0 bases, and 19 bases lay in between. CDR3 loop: CASSSTPGQTYQETQYF. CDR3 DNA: TGTGCCAGCAGCTCCACCCCGGGGCAGACGTACCAAGAGACCCAGTACTTC.

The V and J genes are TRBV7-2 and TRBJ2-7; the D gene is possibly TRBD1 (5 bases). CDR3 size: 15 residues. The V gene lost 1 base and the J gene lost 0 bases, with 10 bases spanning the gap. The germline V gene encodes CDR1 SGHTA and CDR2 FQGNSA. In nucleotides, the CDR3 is TGTGCCAGCAGCTTAGAGACAGCCTTCTCCTACGAGCAGTACTTC. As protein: CASSLETAFSYEQYF. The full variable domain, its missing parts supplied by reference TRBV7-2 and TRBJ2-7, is GAGVSQSPSNKVTEKGKDVELRCDPISGHTALYWYRQSLGQGLEFLIYFQGNSAPDKSGLPSDRFSAERTGGSVSTLTIQRTQQEDSAVYLCASSLETAFSYEQYFGPGTRLTVT.

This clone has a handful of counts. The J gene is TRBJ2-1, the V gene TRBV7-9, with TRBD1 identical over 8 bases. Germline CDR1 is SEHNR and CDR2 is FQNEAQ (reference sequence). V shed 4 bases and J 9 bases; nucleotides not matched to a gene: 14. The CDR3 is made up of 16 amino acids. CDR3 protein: CASSSSGQAIVSEQFF. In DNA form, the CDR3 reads TGTGCCAGCAGCTCATCGGGACAGGCGATAGTAAGTGAGCAGTTCTTC.

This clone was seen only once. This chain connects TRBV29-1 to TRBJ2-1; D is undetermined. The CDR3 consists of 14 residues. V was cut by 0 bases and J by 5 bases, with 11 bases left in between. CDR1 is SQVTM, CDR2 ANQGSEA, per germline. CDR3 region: CSVEEANSNNEQFF. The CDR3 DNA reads TGCAGCGTTGAAGAGGCTAACTCGAACAATGAGCAGTTCTTC.

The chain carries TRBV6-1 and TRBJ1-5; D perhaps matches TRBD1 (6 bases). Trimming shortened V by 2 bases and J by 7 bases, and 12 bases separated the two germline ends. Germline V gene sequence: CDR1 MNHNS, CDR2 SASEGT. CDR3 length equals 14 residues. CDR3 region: CASSEWGAGQPQHF. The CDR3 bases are TGTGCCAGCAGTGAATGGGGGGCGGGGCAGCCCCAGCATTTT.

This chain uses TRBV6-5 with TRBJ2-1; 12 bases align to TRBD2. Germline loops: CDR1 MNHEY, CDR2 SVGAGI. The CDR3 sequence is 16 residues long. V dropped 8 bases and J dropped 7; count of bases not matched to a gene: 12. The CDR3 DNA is TGTGCCAGCCGTTCACCCGCTAGCGGGGGGGCGAATGAGCAGTTCTTC. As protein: CASRSPASGGANEQFF.

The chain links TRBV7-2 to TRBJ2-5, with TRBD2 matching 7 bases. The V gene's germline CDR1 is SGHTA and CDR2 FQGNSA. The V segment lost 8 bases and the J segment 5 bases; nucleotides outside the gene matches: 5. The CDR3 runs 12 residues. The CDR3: CASRGVAETQYF. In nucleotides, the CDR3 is TGTGCCAGCCGGGGGGTGGCTGAGACCCAGTACTTC.

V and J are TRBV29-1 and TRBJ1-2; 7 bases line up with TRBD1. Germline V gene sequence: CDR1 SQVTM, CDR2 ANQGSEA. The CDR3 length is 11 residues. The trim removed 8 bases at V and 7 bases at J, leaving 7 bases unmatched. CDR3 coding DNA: TGCAGCCTTGGAACAGGGGTTGGCTACACCTTC. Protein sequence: CSLGTGVGYTF.

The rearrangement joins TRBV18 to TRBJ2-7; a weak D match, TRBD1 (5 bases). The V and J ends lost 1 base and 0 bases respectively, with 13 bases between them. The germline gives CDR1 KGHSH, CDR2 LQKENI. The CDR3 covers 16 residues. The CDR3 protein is CASSPLAGMYSYEQYF. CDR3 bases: TGTGCCAGCTCACCACTGGCAGGGATGTACTCCTACGAGCAGTACTTC.

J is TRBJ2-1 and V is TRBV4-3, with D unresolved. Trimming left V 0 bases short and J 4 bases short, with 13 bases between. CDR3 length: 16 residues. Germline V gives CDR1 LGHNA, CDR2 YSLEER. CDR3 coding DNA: TGCGCCAGCAGCCAAGATTTGTGGAGTGAGTACAATGAGCAGTTCTTC. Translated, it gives CASSQDLWSEYNEQFF.

The CDR3 region has the DNA TGTGCTAGTGCCAAAGGGACATCTTCCACCGGGGAGCTGTTTTTT. Protein sequence: CASAKGTSSTGELFF. V gene TRBV12-5 combines with J gene TRBJ2-2; the D gene is possibly TRBD1 (6 bases). Germline CDR1 is LGHNT and CDR2 is FRNRAP. The CDR3 covers 15 residues. Trimming stripped 7 bases from V and 4 bases from J, with 16 bases between.

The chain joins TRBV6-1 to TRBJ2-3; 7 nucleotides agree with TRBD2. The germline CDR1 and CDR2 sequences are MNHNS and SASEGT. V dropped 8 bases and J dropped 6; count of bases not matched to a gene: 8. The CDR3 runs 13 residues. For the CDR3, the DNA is TGTGCCAGCGCCGGGACCGGGAGGGATACGCAGTATTTT. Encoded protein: CASAGTGRDTQYF.

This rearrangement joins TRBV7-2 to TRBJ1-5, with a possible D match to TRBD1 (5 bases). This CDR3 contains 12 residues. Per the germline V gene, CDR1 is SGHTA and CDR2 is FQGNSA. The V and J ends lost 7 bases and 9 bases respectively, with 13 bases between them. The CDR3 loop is CASTSPGGPQHF. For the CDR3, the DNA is TGTGCCAGCACCTCGCCCGGGGGGCCCCAGCATTTT. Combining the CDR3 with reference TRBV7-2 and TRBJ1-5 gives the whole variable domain GAGVSQSPSNKVTEKGKDVELRCDPISGHTALYWYRQSLGQGLEFLIYFQGNSAPDKSGLPSDRFSAERTGGSVSTLTIQRTQQEDSAVYLCASTSPGGPQHFGDGTRLSIL.

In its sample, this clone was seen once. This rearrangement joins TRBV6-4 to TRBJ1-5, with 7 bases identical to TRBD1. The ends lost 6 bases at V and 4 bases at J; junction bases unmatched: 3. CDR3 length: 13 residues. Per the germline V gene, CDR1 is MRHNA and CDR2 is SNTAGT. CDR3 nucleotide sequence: TGTGCCAGCAGCTTGGACAGGAATCAGCCCCAGCATTTT. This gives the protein CASSLDRNQPQHF.